These T cell receptor beta chains were read from a single sample in a study of post-analysis software for immune sequencing data. TCRdb itself ran the PCR reads through MiXCR, one entry per CDR3 protein. The top ten hold 0.55% to 0.65% of the sample, which has hundreds of thousands of distinct CDR3 sequences, 25% to 30% seen once. The specimen sequenced was blood. All receptors derive from a girl between 5 and 17 years old with multiple sclerosis. CDR3s leave out the opening cysteine and the closing phenylalanine or tryptophan. Each record gives: CDR3 length, V gene, J gene, CDR3 protein.

length: 12; V: TRBV24-1; J: TRBJ2-5; CDR3: ATSDLDGEETQY
length: 13; V: TRBV5-1; J: TRBJ2-1; CDR3: ASSLVMQGNNEQF
length: 13; V: TRBV28; J: TRBJ2-1; CDR3: ASSSGGGPYNEQF
length: 13; V: TRBV25-1; J: TRBJ2-5; CDR3: ASSELFRGQETQY
length: 11; V: TRBV3-1; J: TRBJ1-5; CDR3: ASSQVMNQPQH
length: 13; V: TRBV5-1; J: TRBJ1-2; CDR3: ASSLIPGQGYGYT
length: 13; V: TRBV20-1; J: TRBJ2-7; CDR3: SARDPVTGEYEQY
length: 14; V: TRBV6-2/TRBV6-3; J: TRBJ2-2; CDR3: ASTLLAGVVTGELF
length: 14; V: TRBV27; J: TRBJ2-1; CDR3: ASSPSPGGSYNEQF
length: 12; V: TRBV20-1; J: TRBJ2-7; CDR3: SASWGQGDYEQY
length: 12; V: TRBV6-2/TRBV6-3; J: TRBJ1-5; CDR3: ASDEAGLHQPQH
length: 14; V: TRBV9; J: TRBJ2-3; CDR3: ASSVRLAGATDTQY
length: 14; V: TRBV7-2; J: TRBJ2-7; CDR3: ASSLSRTAISYEQY
length: 13; V: TRBV6-6; J: TRBJ2-7; CDR3: ASSYTGLPGHEQY
length: 13; V: TRBV11-2; J: TRBJ2-1; CDR3: ASSLGDREGDEQF
length: 12; V: TRBV11-2; J: TRBJ1-1; CDR3: ASSLSGLNTEAF
length: 9; V: TRBV29-1; J: TRBJ1-1; CDR3: SVDRATEAF
length: 13; V: TRBV4-1; J: TRBJ1-5; CDR3: ASSRHQVSNQPQH
length: 14; V: TRBV28; J: TRBJ2-1; CDR3: ASSSPGGSGYNEQF
length: 15; V: TRBV6-6; J: TRBJ2-6; CDR3: ASTRKRESSGANVLT
length: 13; V: TRBV7-2; J: TRBJ2-7; CDR3: ASGPRGTGIYEQY
length: 12; V: TRBV4-1; J: TRBJ1-1; CDR3: ASSHVKQNTEAF
length: 12; V: TRBV10-3; J: TRBJ2-2; CDR3: AIRGGEGTGELF
length: 14; V: TRBV6-1; J: NA; CDR3: ASSGTGRPGTYEQY
length: 10; V: TRBV7-2; J: TRBJ2-5; CDR3: ASSAPWETQY
length: 11; V: TRBV12-3/TRBV12-4; J: TRBJ2-3; CDR3: ASSFNDRGSQY
length: 13; V: TRBV4-3; J: TRBJ1-1; CDR3: ASSQGMGARTEAF
length: 13; V: TRBV7-9; J: TRBJ2-2; CDR3: ASSPQGQVPGELF
length: 9; V: TRBV6-6; J: TRBJ2-3; CDR3: ASKPTDTQY
length: 12; V: TRBV7-2; J: TRBJ2-7; CDR3: ASSLGGTTYEQY
length: 11; V: TRBV7-9; J: TRBJ2-5; CDR3: ASSPPGQETQY
length: 14; V: TRBV20-1; J: TRBJ2-5; CDR3: RPSGRAGALRETQY
length: 13; V: TRBV20-1; J: TRBJ1-5; CDR3: SAAGAAYSNQPQH
length: 14; V: TRBV5-1; J: TRBJ1-2; CDR3: ASSNADRGDYYGYT
length: 11; V: TRBV14; J: TRBJ2-5; CDR3: ASSQVSSQTQY
length: 14; V: TRBV5-5; J: TRBJ1-5; CDR3: ASSPRWSRSTQPQH
length: 12; V: TRBV6-1; J: TRBJ1-1; CDR3: ASESETANTEAF
length: 13; V: TRBV15; J: TRBJ2-5; CDR3: ATSRAGQGQETQY
length: 11; V: TRBV20-1; J: NA; CDR3: SARGALQETQY
length: 14; V: TRBV7-2; J: TRBJ2-7; CDR3: ASSKILAGGAYEQY
length: 13; V: TRBV6-6; J: TRBJ2-5; CDR3: ASSRPDIIQETQY
length: 10; V: TRBV7-2; J: TRBJ2-1; CDR3: ASSSQGIEQF
length: 11; V: TRBV25-1; J: TRBJ2-5; CDR3: ASSPLPGETQY
length: 13; V: TRBV12-3/TRBV12-4; J: TRBJ2-6; CDR3: ASSHQDSGANVLT
length: 11; V: TRBV12-3/TRBV12-4; J: TRBJ2-1; CDR3: ASSLGQEYEQF
length: 14; V: TRBV20-1; J: TRBJ2-1; CDR3: SANRGLGGRANEQF
length: 11; V: TRBV2; J: TRBJ2-2; CDR3: ASTGLASGELF
length: 14; V: TRBV10-3; J: TRBJ2-7; CDR3: AMSREGPIVSYEQY
length: 15; V: TRBV27; J: TRBJ2-2; CDR3: ASKFLDRRQNTGELF
length: 15; V: TRBV7-9; J: TRBJ2-3; CDR3: ASSLGLERRYTDTQY
length: 13; V: TRBV7-2; J: TRBJ2-7; CDR3: ASSLVWGLTYEQY
length: 12; V: TRBV9; J: TRBJ2-1; CDR3: ASSPGGQANEQF
length: 11; V: TRBV6-5; J: TRBJ2-7; CDR3: ASRNRQHYEQY
length: 14; V: TRBV5-5; J: NA; CDR3: ASSPDRGTPAWTQY
length: 13; V: TRBV4-3; J: TRBJ1-6; CDR3: ASSQDRGYNSPLH
length: 11; V: TRBV5-6; J: TRBJ1-1; CDR3: ASTGQGRTEAF